This TCR beta chain stems from a study of response to subunit inactivated influenza vaccine. The V gene end was trimmed by 3 bases and the J gene end by 3 bases; junction bases not matched to a gene: 2. This CDR3 has 14 residues. The V gene's germline CDR1 is SGHRS and CDR2 YFSETQ. TCRdb used MiXCR to reprocess the RT-PCR reads, holding one entry per CDR3 protein. The sample includes under 950,000 distinct CDR3 sequences, 21% of them seen just once. The sample was PBMCs from blood, taken around 5 days after vaccination. This receptor was identified in a man in his fifties or sixties who received an inactivated influenza vaccine. This chain links TRBV5-1 with TRBJ2-1; 8 bases map to TRBD1. This CDR3 is CASSSGQVYNEQFF. In DNA, the CDR3 is TGCGCCAGCAGCTCGGGACAGGTCTACAATGAGCAGTTCTTC.